These 12 T cell receptor beta chains share one sample of origin, sequenced in a study of CD4 T cells in relation to SARS-CoV-2 and coronaviruses. The unexposed donors gave CD4+ T cells in about 2010-2019, prior to COVID-19. Isolation of CD4+ T cells took place after roughly nine days in culture. These receptors lack a known antigen. The table came from immunoSEQ multiplex PCR; TCRdb's copy has only in-frame clones and leaves some out. The sample has 9,500 to 11,000 clones, approximately 74% seen once. Material for sequencing was CD4+ T cells from PBMCs, cultured in vitro. The receptors were sampled from a human donor in good health.

The rearrangement joins TRBV3-1 (or the pseudogene TRBV3-2) to TRBJ2-7, with D uncertain. V was cut by 2 bases and J by 0 bases, with 8 bases left in between. Per the germline V gene, CDR1 is LGHDT and CDR2 is YNNKEL (reference sequence). This CDR3 is 14 amino acids long. The DNA for the CDR3 is TGTGCCAGCAGCCAACGGGTCAGCTCCTACGAGCAGTACTTC. Its translation: CASSQRVSSYEQYF.

For this clone: The DNA is left out, because the CDR3 cannot be placed on it with certainty; the CDR3 is given as TCRdb lists it. This chain connects TRBV30 to TRBJ2-3; the table's D call of TRBD2 was not tested on the DNA. The V gene's germline CDR1 is GTSNPN and CDR2 SVGIG (reference sequence). The CDR3 numbers 11 amino acids, ends counted. The CDR3 region is CAWGAGTSIRF.

CDR3 DNA: TGTGCCAGCAGCTTGGCCCCGGGTCAGGCCGGGGAGCTGTTTTTT. Residues: CASSLAPGQAGELFF. V and J are TRBV5-4 and TRBJ2-2, with D uncertain. This CDR3 spans 15 amino acids. Germline lookup yields CDR1 SGHNT and CDR2 YYREEE (reference sequence). V dropped 0 bases and J dropped 6 bases, with 12 bases sitting between them.

The V and J genes are TRBV19 and TRBJ2-7; 7 nucleotides line up with TRBD1. This CDR3 comprises 14 residues. Trimming at V came to 1 base and at J to 1 base, leaving 1 base not matched to a gene. From germline, CDR1 is LNHDA and CDR2 SQIVND (reference sequence). This CDR3 reads CASSIGQGSYEQYF. For the CDR3, the DNA is TGTGCCAGTAGTATAGGACAGGGATCCTACGAGCAGTACTTC.

This clone was observed a few times. The chain employs TRBV2 and TRBJ1-1; perhaps TRBD1 as D (6 bases). CDR1 SNHLY and CDR2 FYNNEI come from the germline V gene. Between the trimmed V and J ends, which lost 5 bases and 4 bases, there was a span of 11 bases. This CDR3 has 13 amino acids. CDR3 loop: CASSMRGSTEAFF. CDR3 nucleotides: TGTGCCAGCAGTATGAGGGGGAGCACTGAAGCTTTCTTT. Using reference TRBV2 and TRBJ1-1 for the parts outside the CDR3, the full variable domain is EPEVTQTPSHQVTQMGQEVILRCVPISNHLYFYWYRQILGQKVEFLVSFYNNEISEKSEIFDDQFSVERPDGSNFTLKIRSTKLEDSAMYFCASSMRGSTEAFFGQGTRLTVV.

The gene calls are TRBV10-1 and TRBJ1-5; a weak D match, TRBD1 (5 bases). Germline V CDR1 and CDR2: WNHNN, SYGVQD (reference sequence). The CDR3 has 13 residues. The V end was cut by 5 bases, the J end by 4 bases, with 9 bases between. The CDR3 DNA reads TGCGCCAGCAGTCAGGGCGGGAATCAGCCCCAGCATTTT. This encodes CASSQGGNQPQHF.

This clone was detected only a few times. The chain joins TRBV7-2 to TRBJ1-2; TRBD1 might be the D (5 bases). The CDR3 covers 12 residues. Germline values: CDR1 SGHTA, CDR2 FQGNSA. V lost 5 bases and J 4 bases, leaving 8 bases between the germline ends. The CDR3 DNA reads TGTGCCAGCAGCCCCGGGGGCTATGGCTACACCTTC. Its protein product is CASSPGGYGYTF.

CDR3 protein: CASKGTGGNQPQHF. Written as DNA, the CDR3 is TGTGCCAGTAAGGGGACAGGGGGCAATCAGCCCCAGCATTTT. This chain uses TRBV19 with TRBJ1-5; 10 bases fit TRBD1. This CDR3 region has 14 residues. With V trimmed by 7 bases and J by 2 bases, 2 bases remained unmatched. CDR1 is LNHDA and CDR2 is SQIVND in the germline V gene (reference sequence).

The J gene is TRBJ2-7, the V gene TRBV19; no clear D. Trimming pared 1 base from V and 9 bases from J, leaving 7 bases between. CDR3 length equals 11 residues. The germline V gene has CDR1 LNHDA and CDR2 SQIVND (reference sequence). Written as DNA, the CDR3 is TGTGCCAGTAGTATAGGAGGCTGGCAGTACTTC. This gives the protein CASSIGGWQYF.

The CDR3 here is CASSLSGGIYNEQFF. The CDR3 DNA reads TGTGCCAGCAGCCTTAGCGGGGGAATCTACAATGAGCAGTTCTTC. V is TRBV3-1 (or the pseudogene TRBV3-2) and J is TRBJ2-1, with 9 bases that match TRBD2. CDR3 length: 15 residues. Looked up from germline, CDR1 is LGHDT and CDR2 is YNNKEL (reference sequence). V lost 4 bases and J lost 3; bases outside the gene matches: 4.

This clone was seen only once. The rearrangement links TRBV5-1 to TRBJ2-3, with a weak D call TRBD1 (5 bases). Germline CDR1 SGHRS, CDR2 YFSETQ. The CDR3 extends over 15 amino acids. V was pared by 4 bases and J by 0 bases, with 12 bases between. DNA of the CDR3: TGCGCCAGCAGCCTGGACAACCGTAGCACAGATACGCAGTATTTT. Its translation is CASSLDNRSTDTQYF.

This chain joins TRBV2 and TRBJ2-7; 7 bases line up with TRBD2. Germline V gene sequence: CDR1 SNHLY, CDR2 FYNNEI. Trimming removed 7 bases from V and 1 base from J; junction bases left unmatched: 7. The CDR3 consists of 14 residues. The CDR3 here is CASTAGEGSYEQYF. The CDR3 region has the DNA TGTGCCAGCACCGCGGGGGAAGGGTCCTACGAGCAGTACTTC.